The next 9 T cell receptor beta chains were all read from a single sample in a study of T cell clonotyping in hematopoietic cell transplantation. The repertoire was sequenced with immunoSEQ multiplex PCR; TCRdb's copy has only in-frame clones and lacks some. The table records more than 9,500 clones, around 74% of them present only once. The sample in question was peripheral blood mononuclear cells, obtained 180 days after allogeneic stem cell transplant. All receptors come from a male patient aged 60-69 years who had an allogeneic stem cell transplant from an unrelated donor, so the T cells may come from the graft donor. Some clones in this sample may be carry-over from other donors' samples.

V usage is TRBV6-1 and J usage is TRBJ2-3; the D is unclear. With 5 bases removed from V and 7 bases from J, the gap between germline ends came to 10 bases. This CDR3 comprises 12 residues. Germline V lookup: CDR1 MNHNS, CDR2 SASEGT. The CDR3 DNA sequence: TGTGCCAGCAGTCTGGACGGATATACGCAGTATTTT. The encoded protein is CASSLDGYTQYF.

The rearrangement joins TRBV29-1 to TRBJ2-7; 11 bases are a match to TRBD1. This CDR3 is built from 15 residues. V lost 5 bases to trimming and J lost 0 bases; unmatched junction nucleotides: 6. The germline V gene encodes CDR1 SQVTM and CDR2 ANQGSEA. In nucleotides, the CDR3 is TGCAGCGTTACTCGGGGGACAGGGGGCTCCTACGAGCAGTACTTC. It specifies CSVTRGTGGSYEQYF.

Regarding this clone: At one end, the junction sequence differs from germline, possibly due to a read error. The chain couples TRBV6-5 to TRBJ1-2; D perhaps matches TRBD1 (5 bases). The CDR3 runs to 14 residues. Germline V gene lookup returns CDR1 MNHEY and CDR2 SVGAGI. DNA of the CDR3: TGTGCCAGCAAAGAACCGGGACCAAACTACGGCTACACCTTC. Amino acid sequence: CASKEPGPNYGYTF.

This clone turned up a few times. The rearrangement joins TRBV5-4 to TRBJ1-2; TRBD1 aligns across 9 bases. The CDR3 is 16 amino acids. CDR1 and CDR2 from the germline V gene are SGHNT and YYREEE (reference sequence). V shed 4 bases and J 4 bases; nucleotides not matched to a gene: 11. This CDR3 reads CASSGRYRGRIYGYTF. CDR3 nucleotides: TGTGCCAGCAGCGGCAGATACAGGGGGCGCATCTATGGCTACACCTTC. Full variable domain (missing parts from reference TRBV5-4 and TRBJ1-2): ETGVTQSPTHLIKTRGQQVTLRCSSQSGHNTVSWYQQALGQGPQFIFQYYREEENGRGNFPPRFSGLQFPNYSSELNVNALELDDSALYLCASSGRYRGRIYGYTFGSGTRLTVV.

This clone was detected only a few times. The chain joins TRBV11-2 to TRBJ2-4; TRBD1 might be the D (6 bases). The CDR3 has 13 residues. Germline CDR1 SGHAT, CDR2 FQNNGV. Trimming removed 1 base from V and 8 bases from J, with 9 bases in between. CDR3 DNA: TGTGCCAGCAGCTTAGGGGACAACGACATTCAGTACTTC. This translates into CASSLGDNDIQYF.

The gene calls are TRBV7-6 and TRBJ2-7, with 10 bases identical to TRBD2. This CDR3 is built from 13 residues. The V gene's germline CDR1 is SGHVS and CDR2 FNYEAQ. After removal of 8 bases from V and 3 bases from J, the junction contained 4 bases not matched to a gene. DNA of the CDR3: TGTGCCAGCCTAGCGGGAGACAGCTACGAGCAGTACTTC. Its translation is CASLAGDSYEQYF. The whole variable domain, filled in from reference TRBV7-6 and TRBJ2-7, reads GAGVSQSPRYKVTKRGQDVALRCDPISGHVSLYWYRQALGQGPEFLTYFNYEAQQDKSGLPNDRFSAERPEGSISTLTIQRTEQRDSAMYRCASLAGDSYEQYFGPGTRLTVT.

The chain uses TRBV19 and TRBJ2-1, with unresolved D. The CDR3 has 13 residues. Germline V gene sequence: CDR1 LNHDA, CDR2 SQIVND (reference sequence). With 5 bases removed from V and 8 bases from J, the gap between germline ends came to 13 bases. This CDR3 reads CASSHLPPHEQFF. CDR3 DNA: TGTGCCAGTAGTCATTTACCCCCCCATGAGCAGTTCTTC.

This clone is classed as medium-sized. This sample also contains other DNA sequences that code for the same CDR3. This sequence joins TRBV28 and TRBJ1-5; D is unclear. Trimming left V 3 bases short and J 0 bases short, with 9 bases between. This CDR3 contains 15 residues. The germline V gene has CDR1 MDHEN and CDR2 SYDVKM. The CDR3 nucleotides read TGTGCCAGCAGTTTTCCCGAGGATAGCAATCAGCCCCAGCATTTT. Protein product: CASSFPEDSNQPQHF.

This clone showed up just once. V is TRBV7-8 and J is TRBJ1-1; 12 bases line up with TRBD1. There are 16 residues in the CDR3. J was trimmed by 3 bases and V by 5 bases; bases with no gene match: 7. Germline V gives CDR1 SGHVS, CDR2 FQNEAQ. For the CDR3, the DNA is TGTGCCAGCAGCGAGACCGGGACAGGGGGCTACACTGAAGCTTTCTTT. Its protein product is CASSETGTGGYTEAFF.